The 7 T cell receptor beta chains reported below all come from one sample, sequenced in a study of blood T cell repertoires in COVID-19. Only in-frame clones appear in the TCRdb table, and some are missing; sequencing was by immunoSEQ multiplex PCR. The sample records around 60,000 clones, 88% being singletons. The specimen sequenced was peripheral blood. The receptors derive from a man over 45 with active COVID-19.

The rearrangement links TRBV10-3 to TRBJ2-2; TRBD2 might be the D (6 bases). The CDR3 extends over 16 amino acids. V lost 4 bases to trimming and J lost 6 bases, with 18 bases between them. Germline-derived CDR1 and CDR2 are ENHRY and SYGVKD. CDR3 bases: TGTGCCATCAGTGGGGTTGGCAGGAGGGGTCCCGGGGAGCTGTTTTTT. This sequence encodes CAISGVGRRGPGELFF.

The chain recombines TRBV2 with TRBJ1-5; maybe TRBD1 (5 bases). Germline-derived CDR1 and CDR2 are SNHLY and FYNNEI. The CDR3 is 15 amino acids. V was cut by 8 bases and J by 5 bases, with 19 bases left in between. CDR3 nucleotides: TGTGCCAGCCATACACGGGGAGGGACGCATCAGCCCCAGCATTTT. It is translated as CASHTRGGTHQPQHF.

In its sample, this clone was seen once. For the CDR3, the DNA is TGCGCCAGCAGCCAATCCCCCCTTGGAGGAGCTTTCTTT. It translates to CASSQSPLGGAFF. The chain links TRBV4-1 to TRBJ1-1; D is undetermined. Germline values: CDR1 MGHRA, CDR2 YSYEKL. CDR3 length equals 13 residues. Trimming took off 2 bases at V and 10 bases at J, with 14 bases between the two ends.

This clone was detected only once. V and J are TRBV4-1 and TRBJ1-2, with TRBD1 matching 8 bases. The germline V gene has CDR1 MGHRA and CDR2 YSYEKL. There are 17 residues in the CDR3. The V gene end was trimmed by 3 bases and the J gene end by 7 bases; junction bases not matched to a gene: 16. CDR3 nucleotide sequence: TGCGCCAGCAGCCAGGCGCCTGGACAGGGTCGGAGAGGTGGCTACACCTTC. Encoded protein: CASSQAPGQGRRGGYTF.

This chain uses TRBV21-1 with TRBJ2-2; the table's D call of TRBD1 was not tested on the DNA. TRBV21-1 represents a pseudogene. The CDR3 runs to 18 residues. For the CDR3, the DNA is TGTGCCAGCAGCAGGGTTCCTCGGGACAGGGGCCCCACCGGGGAGCTGTTTTTT. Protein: CASSRVPRDRGPTGELFF.

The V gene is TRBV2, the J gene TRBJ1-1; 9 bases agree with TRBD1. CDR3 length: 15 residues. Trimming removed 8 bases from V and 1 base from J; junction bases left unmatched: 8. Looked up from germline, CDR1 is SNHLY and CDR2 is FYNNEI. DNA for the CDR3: TGTGCCAGCCGCATGGGACAGGGTAAGAACACTGAAGCTTTCTTT. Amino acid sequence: CASRMGQGKNTEAFF.

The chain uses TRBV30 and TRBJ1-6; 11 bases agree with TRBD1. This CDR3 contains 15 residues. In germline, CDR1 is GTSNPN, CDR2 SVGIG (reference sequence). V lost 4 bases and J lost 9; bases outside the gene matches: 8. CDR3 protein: CAWKGQGVVSSPLHF. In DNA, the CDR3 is TGTGCCTGGAAGGGACAGGGGGTAGTAAGTTCACCCCTCCACTTT.